In this sample, the clone carrying this T cell receptor (beta chain) turned up once. The junction departs from the called germline gene at one end, perhaps through a read error. Through a sample-barcoded 5' primer and a J-beta primer mix, a second PCR was run for about 7 to 12 cycles. TCRdb recomputed calls from the 5' RACE reads with MiXCR, one row per CDR3 protein. The profile shows about 800,000 distinct CDR3 sequences, roughly 60% of them singletons. The CDR3 extends over 15 amino acids. Germline CDR1 reads SQVTM; CDR2 reads ANQGSEA. This entry belongs to a study of blood T cells in healthy people across ages.

The sample comprised blood. This sequence joins TRBV29-1 and TRBJ1-2; a possible D gene is TRBD1 (6 bases). This receptor was obtained from a man aged 25 to 40 in good health. CDR3 protein: CSVEDLGGGNYGCTF. DNA of the CDR3: TGCAGCGTTGAAGACCTTGGGGGCGGAAACTATGGCTGCACCTTC.